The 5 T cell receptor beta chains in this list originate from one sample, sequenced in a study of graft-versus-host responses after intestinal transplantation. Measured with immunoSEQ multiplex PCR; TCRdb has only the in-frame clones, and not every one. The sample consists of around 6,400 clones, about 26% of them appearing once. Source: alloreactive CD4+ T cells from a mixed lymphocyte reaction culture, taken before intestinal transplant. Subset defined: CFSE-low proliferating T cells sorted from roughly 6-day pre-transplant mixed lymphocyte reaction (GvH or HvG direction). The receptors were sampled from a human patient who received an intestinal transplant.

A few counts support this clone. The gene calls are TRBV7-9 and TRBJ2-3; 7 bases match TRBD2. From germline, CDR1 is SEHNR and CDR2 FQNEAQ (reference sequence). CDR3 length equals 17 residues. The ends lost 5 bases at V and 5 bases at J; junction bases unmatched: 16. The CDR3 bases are TGTGCCAGCAGCCCCCTATTTGCGGGAGTGGCCATAGATACGCAGTATTTT. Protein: CASSPLFAGVAIDTQYF.

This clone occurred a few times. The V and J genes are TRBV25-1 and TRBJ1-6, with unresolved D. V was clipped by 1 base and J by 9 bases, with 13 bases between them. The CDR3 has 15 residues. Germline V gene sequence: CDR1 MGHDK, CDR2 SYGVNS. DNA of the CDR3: TGTGCCAGCAGTGAATTTGTAGGGCCCAGTTCACCCCTCCACTTT. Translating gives CASSEFVGPSSPLHF.

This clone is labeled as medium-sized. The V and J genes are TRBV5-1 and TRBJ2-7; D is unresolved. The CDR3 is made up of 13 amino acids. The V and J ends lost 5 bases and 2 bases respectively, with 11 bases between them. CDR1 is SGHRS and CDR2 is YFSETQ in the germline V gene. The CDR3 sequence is CASSAQAPYEQYF. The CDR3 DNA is TGCGCCAGCAGTGCCCAGGCCCCCTACGAGCAGTACTTC.

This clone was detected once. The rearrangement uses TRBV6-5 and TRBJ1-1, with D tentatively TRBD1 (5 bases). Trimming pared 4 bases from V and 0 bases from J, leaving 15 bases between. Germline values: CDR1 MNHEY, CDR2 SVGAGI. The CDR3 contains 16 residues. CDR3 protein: CASSLAYRIMNTEAFF. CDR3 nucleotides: TGTGCCAGCAGTTTAGCCTACAGGATCATGAACACTGAAGCTTTCTTT.

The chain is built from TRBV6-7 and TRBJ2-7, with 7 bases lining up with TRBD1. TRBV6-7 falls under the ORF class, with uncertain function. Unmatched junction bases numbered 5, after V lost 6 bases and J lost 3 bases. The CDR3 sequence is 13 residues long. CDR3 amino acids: CASRGTGVYEQYF. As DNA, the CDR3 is TGTGCCAGCAGAGGTACAGGGGTCTACGAGCAGTACTTC.